Presented here are 16 T cell receptor beta chains from one specimen sequenced in a study of T cell responses to AZD1222 COVID-19 vaccine. Clones were read by immunoSEQ multiplex PCR, and TCRdb kept only the in-frame ones, dropping some. This sample has approximately 150,000 clones; about 89% occur once, and the top ten carry roughly 1.2%. The starting material was peripheral blood, obtained 28 days after the second AZD1222 dose. Every receptor here comes from an adult who received the AZD1222 COVID-19 vaccine.

The chain carries TRBV7-8 and TRBJ1-1, with D possibly TRBD1 on 6 matching bases. V lost 2 bases and J lost 4, with 14 bases in between. Germline CDR1 is SGHVS and CDR2 is FQNEAQ. The CDR3 runs to 15 residues. Written as DNA, the CDR3 is TGTGCCAGCAGCTTATCGGGGGGGCCGGGCACTGAAGCTTTCTTT. Protein: CASSLSGGPGTEAFF. The full variable domain, completed using reference TRBV7-8 and TRBJ1-1, is GAGVSQSPRYKVAKRGQDVALRCDPISGHVSLFWYQQALGQGPEFLTYFQNEAQLDKSGLPSDRFFAERPEGSVSTLKIQRTQQEDSAVYLCASSLSGGPGTEAFFGQGTRLTVV.

The genes are TRBV2 and TRBJ2-1; 13 bases are shared with TRBD2. Germline V gene data show CDR1 as SNHLY and CDR2 as FYNNEI. The CDR3 has 17 amino acids. V lost 6 bases and J lost 7; bases outside the gene matches: 12. CDR3 DNA sequence: TGTGCCAGCAGGGCGACTAGCGGGAGGCAAAAGGGGAATGAGCAGTTCTTC. Translating it yields CASRATSGRQKGNEQFF.

The chain is built from TRBV2 and TRBJ2-1; tentatively, D is TRBD1 or TRBD2 (6 bases each). The CDR3 consists of 14 residues. Trimming pared 9 bases from V and 6 bases from J, leaving 18 bases between. Germline CDR1 reads SNHLY; CDR2 reads FYNNEI. CDR3 loop: CAREGRGGGNEQFF. CDR3 sequence (DNA): TGTGCCAGGGAAGGCAGGGGAGGAGGCAATGAGCAGTTCTTC.

The chain has TRBV25-1 and TRBJ2-3; TRBD1 agrees at 8 bases. V lost 3 bases and J lost 7; bases outside the gene matches: 9. CDR1 is MGHDK and CDR2 is SYGVNS in the germline V gene. The CDR3 sequence is 15 residues long. CDR3 sequence: CASSEPRQGINTQYF. Here the CDR3 DNA reads TGTGCCAGCAGTGAGCCCCGACAGGGGATAAATACGCAGTATTTT. The variable domain in full, completed from reference TRBV25-1 and TRBJ2-3, reads EADIYQTPRYLVIGTGKKITLECSQTMGHDKMYWYQQDPGMELHLIHYSYGVNSTEKGDLSSESTVSRIRTEHFPLTLESARPSHTSQYLCASSEPRQGINTQYFGPGTRLTVL.

The chain has TRBV6-2 or TRBV6-3 and TRBJ2-2, with D perhaps being TRBD1 or TRBD2 (5 bases each). This CDR3 comprises 19 residues. Trimming pared 2 bases from V and 3 bases from J, leaving 22 bases between. The germline CDR1 and CDR2 sequences are MNHEY and SVGEGT. The CDR3 DNA is TGTGCCAGCAGTTACACCCGCCCCGGGACCTCAACTCACACCGGGGAGCTGTTTTTT. Protein product: CASSYTRPGTSTHTGELFF.

CDR3 DNA: TGCGCCAGCAGCTGGACCGACGGCCTTCAGGGCTACACCTTC. It specifies CASSWTDGLQGYTF. V usage is TRBV5-1 and J usage is TRBJ1-2; no definite D call. The V end lost 3 bases, the J end lost 8 bases, and 17 bases lay between the germline ends. Per germline, CDR1 SGHRS and CDR2 YFSETQ. This CDR3 spans 14 amino acids.

V is TRBV18 and J is TRBJ1-1; D gene uncertain. Trimming cost V 4 bases and J 2 bases, with 14 bases left between them. Germline V CDR1 and CDR2: KGHSH, LQKENI. This CDR3 is 15 amino acids long. The CDR3 DNA sequence: TGTGCCAGCTCACGCAAACCAAGTGGAAACACTGAAGCTTTCTTT. Protein: CASSRKPSGNTEAFF.

This clone came up once. The chain links TRBV28 to TRBJ2-7, with D perhaps matching TRBD2 (6 bases). CDR3 length: 19 residues. Germline loops: CDR1 MDHEN, CDR2 SYDVKM. Trimming removed 6 bases at V and 5 bases at J, with 32 bases between. CDR3 sequence reads: CASSHGLFRRGNTKHEQYF. CDR3 nucleotides: TGTGCCAGCAGCCATGGCCTATTTCGTCGCGGGAATACAAAGCACGAGCAGTACTTC.

The chain has TRBV7-9 and TRBJ2-2; the D is unclear. Germline V lookup: CDR1 SEHNR, CDR2 FQNEAQ (reference sequence). V lost 2 bases and J 3 bases, leaving 22 bases between the germline ends. This CDR3 is 19 amino acids long. The CDR3 DNA sequence: TGTGCCAGCAGCTTATCTAGTTCCGGTTATGCCAAGGACACCGGGGAGCTGTTTTTT. This encodes CASSLSSSGYAKDTGELFF.

This clone was observed a single time. The chain recombines TRBV24-1 with TRBJ1-2, with D maybe TRBD1 (6 bases). CDR3 size: 12 residues. Trimming removed 12 bases from V and 4 bases from J, with 14 bases in between. The germline V gene has CDR1 KGHDR and CDR2 SFDVKD. The CDR3 DNA sequence: TGTGCCGTCGCCGGGACACCCTATGGCTACACCTTC. This translates into CAVAGTPYGYTF.

The genes are TRBV14 and TRBJ2-7, with 8 nucleotides matching TRBD2. Germline CDR1 and CDR2: SGHDN and FVKESK. J was trimmed by 6 bases and V by 4 bases; bases with no gene match: 11. CDR3 size: 15 residues. DNA for the CDR3: TGTGCCAGCAGCCTTACTAGCGGTCGAGGGGTCGAGCAGTACTTC. This codes for CASSLTSGRGVEQYF.

The chain combines TRBV27 with TRBJ2-1; TRBD2 matches 10 bases. Germline V lookup: CDR1 MNHEY, CDR2 SMNVEV (reference sequence). Trimming removed 4 bases from V and 7 bases from J; junction bases left unmatched: 13. The length of the CDR3 is 17 residues. The CDR3 spells CASSSHKTSGHQNEQFF. The CDR3 coding sequence is TGTGCCAGCAGTTCTCATAAGACTAGCGGGCACCAGAATGAGCAGTTCTTC.

The CDR3 nucleotides are TGTGCCAGCAGCATCCAGACCCGTACCTATGGCTACACCTTC. Its translation: CASSIQTRTYGYTF. The V gene is TRBV28, the J gene TRBJ1-2; no definite D call. Germline CDR1 reads MDHEN; CDR2 reads SYDVKM. The CDR3 contains 14 residues. The V end was cut by 6 bases, the J end by 4 bases, with 15 bases between.

The rearrangement joins TRBV28 to TRBJ2-7, with D tentatively TRBD1 (6 bases). CDR1 MDHEN and CDR2 SYDVKM come from the germline V gene. The CDR3 runs 14 residues. The V end was cut by 2 bases, the J end by 2 bases, with 10 bases between. The CDR3 DNA reads TGTGCCAGCAGTTTACCGGGGACACCCTACGAGCAGTACTTC. Encoded protein: CASSLPGTPYEQYF.

The V and J genes are TRBV15 and TRBJ2-6; D uncertain. This CDR3 has 16 residues. Germline CDR1 and CDR2: LNHNV and YYDKDF (reference sequence). Trimming stripped 3 bases from V and 2 bases from J, with 11 bases between. This CDR3 reads CATSSRWGTGANVLTF. In DNA form, the CDR3 reads TGTGCCACCAGCAGTCGGTGGGGAACTGGGGCCAACGTCCTGACTTTC.

The gene calls are TRBV6-4 and TRBJ2-1, with 8 bases that match TRBD2. The CDR3 has 17 amino acids. V shed 4 bases and J 6 bases; nucleotides not matched to a gene: 14. CDR1 and CDR2 from the germline V gene are MRHNA and SNTAGT. The CDR3 region is CASSVLGTGGQGNEQFF. The CDR3 DNA reads as TGTGCCAGCAGTGTTCTGGGGACGGGAGGGCAGGGCAATGAGCAGTTCTTC.